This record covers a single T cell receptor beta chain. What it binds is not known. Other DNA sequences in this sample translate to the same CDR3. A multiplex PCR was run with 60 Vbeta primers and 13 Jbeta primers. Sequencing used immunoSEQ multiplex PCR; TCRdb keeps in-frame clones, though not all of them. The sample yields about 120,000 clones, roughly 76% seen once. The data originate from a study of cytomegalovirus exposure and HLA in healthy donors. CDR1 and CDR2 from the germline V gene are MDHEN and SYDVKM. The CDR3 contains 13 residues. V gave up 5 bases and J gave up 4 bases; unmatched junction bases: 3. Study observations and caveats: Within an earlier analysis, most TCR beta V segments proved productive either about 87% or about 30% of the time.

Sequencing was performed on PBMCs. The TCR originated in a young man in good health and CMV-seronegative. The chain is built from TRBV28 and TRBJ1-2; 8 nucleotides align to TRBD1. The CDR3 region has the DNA TGTGCCAGCAGTCGGACAGGGAGCTATGGCTACACCTTC. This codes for CASSRTGSYGYTF.